The 14 T cell receptor beta chains below come from one sample, sequenced in a study of blood T cells in healthy people across ages. A second PCR, run for roughly 7 to 12 cycles, used a sample-barcoded 5' primer plus a J-beta primer mix. TCRdb ran MiXCR on the 5' RACE reads and lists one entry per CDR3 protein. The table has 600,000 to 900,000 distinct CDR3 sequences, about 26% seen once. These data were also reused for a study on T cells of mothers and their children.

Sequenced: blood. The source is a boy aged 5 to 17 in good health.

As regards this clonotype: One junction end does not reproduce the germline sequence, and a read error may be involved. V and J are TRBV7-3 and TRBJ2-4, with D possibly being TRBD1 (6 bases). CDR1 SGHTA and CDR2 FQGTGA come from the germline V gene. The CDR3 contains 15 residues. The DNA for the CDR3 is TGTGCTAGCAGCTTAATGGCAGGGGAGCGAAACATTCAGTACTTC. This gives the protein CASSLMAGERNIQYF.

This clonotype was picked up a small number of times. V gene TRBV12-5 combines with J gene TRBJ1-5; unclear D gene. V lost 3 bases and J 4 bases, leaving 13 bases between the germline ends. Germline loops: CDR1 LGHNT, CDR2 FRNRAP. The CDR3 covers 15 residues. DNA of the CDR3: TGTGCTAGTGGTTTTGGAGGGCCCACTAATCAGCCCCAGCATTTT. Its protein product is CASGFGGPTNQPQHF.

This clonotype was seen more than once but under ten times. V is TRBV7-9 and J is TRBJ2-5; D is unclear. The CDR3 loop spans 14 amino acids. Trimming took 5 bases from V and 0 from J, leaving 10 bases between them. The germline CDR1 and CDR2 sequences are SEHNR and FQNEAQ (reference sequence). The CDR3 reads CASSPPENQETQYF. The CDR3 bases are TGTGCCAGCAGCCCGCCGGAAAACCAAGAGACCCAGTACTTC.

This clonotype was detected only a few times. V is TRBV3-1 and J is TRBJ1-4; D might be TRBD1 (5 bases). This CDR3 contains 14 residues. Deletions cut 3 bases from V and 8 bases from J, with 13 bases between. Germline CDR1 LGHDT, CDR2 YNNKEL (reference sequence). CDR3 DNA: TGTGCCAGCAGCCAGGCGGGACGGGGGGAAAAACTGTTTTTT. Residues: CASSQAGRGEKLFF.

This chain joins TRBV28 and TRBJ2-5; possibly TRBD1 for D (5 bases). Germline values: CDR1 MDHEN, CDR2 SYDVKM. The ends were cut back, 5 bases at V and 4 bases at J, with 20 bases in the middle. The CDR3 covers 16 residues. The CDR3 reads CASSLRIRAVLETQYF. The CDR3 nucleotides read TGTGCCAGCAGTCTCAGGATCAGGGCTGTCTTAGAGACCCAGTACTTC.

The chain's CDR3 is CASSLGDRENTEAFF. CDR3 coding DNA: TGTGCCAGCAGCTTAGGAGACAGGGAAAACACTGAAGCTTTCTTT. This sequence joins TRBV7-2 and TRBJ1-1; TRBD1 agrees at 7 bases. Trimming cost V 1 base and J 2 bases; bases outside gene matches: 4. The CDR3 contains 15 residues. From germline, CDR1 is SGHTA and CDR2 FQGNSA.

This clonotype was counted many times. In DNA, the CDR3 is TGTGCCAGCAGCCCGAGAGAGGCAAGGACTACACGAGATACGCAGTATTTT. This sequence encodes CASSPREARTTRDTQYF. The V gene is TRBV7-2, the J gene TRBJ2-3; D might be TRBD2 (6 bases). V was trimmed by 5 bases and J by 5 bases, leaving 23 bases between them. This CDR3 has 17 residues. Germline CDR1 reads SGHTA; CDR2 reads FQGNSA. Full variable domain (missing parts from reference TRBV7-2 and TRBJ2-3): GAGVSQSPSNKVTEKGKDVELRCDPISGHTALYWYRQSLGQGLEFLIYFQGNSAPDKSGLPSDRFSAERTGGSVSTLTIQRTQQEDSAVYLCASSPREARTTRDTQYFGPGTRLTVL.

V usage is TRBV28 and J usage is TRBJ2-2; tentative D call: TRBD1 (6 bases). V lost 7 bases to trimming and J lost 6 bases, with 15 bases between them. The CDR3 runs 14 residues. Looked up from germline, CDR1 is MDHEN and CDR2 is SYDVKM. CDR3 residues: CASTLFRGPGELFF. CDR3 coding DNA: TGTGCCAGCACTCTGTTCAGGGGTCCCGGGGAGCTGTTTTTT.

The chain uses TRBV5-1 and TRBJ2-3; unclear D gene. Germline CDR1 reads SGHRS; CDR2 reads YFSETQ. The CDR3 is 17 amino acids. Trimming took 4 bases from V and 2 from J, leaving 20 bases between them. The CDR3 bases are TGCGCCAGCAGCGGGGATCGGAGAGCGCTCGTCACAGATACGCAGTATTTT. Protein product: CASSGDRRALVTDTQYF.

V usage is TRBV18 and J usage is TRBJ2-1; 9 positions agree with TRBD2. The V and J ends lost 0 bases and 7 bases, in that order; junction bases with no gene match: 7. The CDR3 consists of 16 residues. The germline gives CDR1 KGHSH, CDR2 LQKENI. CDR3 loop: CASSPPAGGGVNEQFF. The CDR3 coding sequence is TGTGCCAGCTCACCACCAGCGGGCGGGGGGGTGAATGAGCAGTTCTTC.

This clonotype was seen more than once but under ten times. The chain employs TRBV14 and TRBJ1-4, with 8 bases that match TRBD1. The J segment lost 7 bases and the V segment lost 1 base, leaving 2 bases of the junction unmatched. The CDR3 totals 14 residues. Germline V lookup: CDR1 SGHDN, CDR2 FVKESK. In nucleotides, the CDR3 is TGTGCCAGCAGCCAAGGGACAGGGCTTGAAAAACTGTTTTTT. Protein product: CASSQGTGLEKLFF.

The chain links TRBV5-1 to TRBJ2-3; TRBD1 is a possible D gene (6 bases). Trimming cost V 1 base and J 6 bases, with 15 bases left between them. There are 15 residues in the CDR3. Looked up from germline, CDR1 is SGHRS and CDR2 is YFSETQ. The CDR3 here is CASSLITGPTDTQYF. The CDR3 DNA reads TGCGCCAGCAGCTTGATCACAGGGCCAACGGATACGCAGTATTTT.

This sequence joins TRBV5-4 and TRBJ1-2; no reliable D call. From germline, CDR1 is SGHNT and CDR2 YYREEE (reference sequence). The CDR3 totals 14 residues. With 10 bases removed from V and 2 bases from J, the gap between germline ends came to 18 bases. The CDR3 here is CAYVIKGANYGYTF. DNA for the CDR3: TGTGCCTACGTAATAAAGGGAGCAAACTATGGCTACACCTTC.

The table lists this clonotype with many counts. The DNA for the CDR3 is TGTGCCAGCGCCACGACAGGGTTTAGAGAGACCCAGTACTTC. Amino acids: CASATTGFRETQYF. V usage is TRBV12-3 or TRBV12-4 and J usage is TRBJ2-5, with 7 bases fitting TRBD1. The V and J ends lost 8 bases and 4 bases, in that order; junction bases with no gene match: 10. The CDR3 length is 14 residues.